What follows describes a single TCR beta chain. The data derive from a study of T cell changes during pregnancy in multiple sclerosis. V lost 3 bases, J lost 0 bases, and 7 bases stayed unmatched. CDR1 and CDR2 from the germline V gene are SNHLY and FYNNEI. The CDR3 totals 19 residues. This table comes from immunoSEQ multiplex PCR, and its TCRdb copy is limited to in-frame clones, with some not included. Here the sample spans tens of thousands of clones, 90% to 95% being singletons. The rearrangement links TRBV2 to TRBJ2-3, with TRBD2 matching over 15 bases. This specimen consisted of CD8+ T cells from peripheral blood mononuclear cells, obtained after pregnancy. The sequence derives from a female donor with multiple sclerosis, enrolled in a pregnancy study. CDR3 in amino acids: CASSDPGLAGGSSTDTQYF. The CDR3 bases are TGTGCCAGCAGTGACCCGGGACTAGCGGGGGGATCTAGCACAGATACGCAGTATTTT.